The rows below give T cell receptor beta chains drawn from one sample of a study of metastatic and nonmetastatic thyroid tumors. MiXCR re-clonotyped the PCR reads for TCRdb. The sample consists of 25,000 to 40,000 clones, roughly 20% of them appearing once. Sequenced material: blood. These receptors originate from a female donor with papillary thyroid cancer or a benign thyroid nodule (not recorded which). Some clones in this sample may be carry-over from other donors' samples. CDR3s include the opening cysteine and the closing phenylalanine or tryptophan. D genes are given only for firm matches. Size tells how often a clone was seen (once, few, many) or the class of an expanded clone, and some rows leave it out.

d_gene | abundance | j_gene | v_gene | CDR3nt | CDR3aa
TRBD1 | many | TRBJ2-1 | TRBV7-9 | TGTGCCAGCAGCTCGGACAGGGGAGGATACAATGAGCAGTTCTTC | CASSSDRGGYNEQFF
- | medium-sized | TRBJ1-2 | TRBV6-5 | TGTGCCAGCAGTTACGGGTCCGGGTATGGCTACACCTTC | CASSYGSGYGYTF
TRBD1 | many | TRBJ1-1 | TRBV7-9 | TGTGCCAGCAGCCGGACAGGGGCGTCCGCTGAAGCTTTCTTT | CASSRTGASAEAFF
TRBD2 | few | TRBJ2-7 | TRBV5-4 | TGTGCCAGCAGCGGAGGACTAGCGGGGTGGGGCTACGAGCAGTACTTC | CASSGGLAGWGYEQYF
- | many | TRBJ2-3 | TRBV5-4 | TGTGCCAGCAGCTTGTCAGAAGATACGCAGTATTTT | CASSLSEDTQYF
TRBD1 | - | TRBJ2-7 | TRBV7-2 | TGTGCCAGCAGCCCGACAGGGGCCTACGGGCAGTACTTC | CASSPTGAYGQYF
TRBD1 | many | TRBJ1-6 | TRBV7-2 | TGTGCCAGCGGACCAACGGGACAGACGACCTCACCCCTCCACTTT | CASGPTGQTTSPLHF
TRBD1 | medium-sized | TRBJ2-3 | TRBV5-1 | TGCGCCAGCAGCCGTGGGACCGATGGACAGGGGCAGTATTTT | CASSRGTDGQGQYF
- | - | TRBJ1-5 | TRBV19 | TGTGCCAGTACCGGGGGACTGATCAATCAGCCCCAGCATTTT | CASTGGLINQPQHF
- | many | TRBJ2-3 | TRBV27 | TGTGCCAGCAACACCGGGGATACGCAGTATTTT | CASNTGDTQYF
- | many | TRBJ1-6 | TRBV5-1 | TGCGCCAGCAGCTTAGACAGCCGGGGGACACCCCTCCACTTT | CASSLDSRGTPLHF
TRBD2 | - | TRBJ2-7 | TRBV6-2/TRBV6-3 | TGTGCCAGCAGTTACTCGACGACGGGAGGGCCTGGCACTAGCTCCTACGAGCAGTACTTC | CASSYSTTGGPGTSSYEQYF
- | many | TRBJ1-1 | TRBV5-1 | TGCGCCAGCAGCTTTGCAGGGAACACTGAAGCTTTCTTT | CASSFAGNTEAFF
TRBD1 | once | TRBJ2-5 | TRBV5-1 | TGCGCCAGCAGTCCCGGGACAGGGGGCGGAGAGACCCAGTACTTC | CASSPGTGGGETQYF
- | - | TRBJ2-7 | TRBV13 | TGTGCCAGCAGCTTAGGGTCCTACGAGCAGTACTTC | CASSLGSYEQYF
TRBD1 | few | TRBJ2-1 | TRBV28 | TGTGCCAGCAGTCACCTGGGACAGAGCTCCTACAATGAGCAGTTCTTC | CASSHLGQSSYNEQFF
- | once | TRBJ1-1 | TRBV7-9 | TGTGCCAGCAGCTTAGACGGTTACGCTGAAGCTTTCTTT | CASSLDGYAEAFF
TRBD1 | many | TRBJ1-1 | TRBV25-1 | TGTGCCAGCACCGCTGGGGCAGGGGGCGGAAGCACTGAAGCTTTCTTT | CASTAGAGGGSTEAFF
- | once | TRBJ2-1 | TRBV11-2 | TGCGCCAGCAGCTTAGTAACTAGCTACAATGAGCAGTTCTTC | CASSLVTSYNEQFF
TRBD1 | - | TRBJ1-2 | TRBV5-4 | TGTGCCAGCGGATTGACAGGGGAGTTTGGCTACACCTTC | CASGLTGEFGYTF
TRBD1 | many | TRBJ2-7 | TRBV6-1 | TGTGCCAGCAAAGCTTCAGGACAGGGGGGAATTTACGAGCAGTACTTC | CASKASGQGGIYEQYF
TRBD2 | many | TRBJ2-7 | TRBV3-1 | TGTGCCAGCAGCCCGACTAGCTCTGCCGAGCAGTACTTC | CASSPTSSAEQYF
- | - | TRBJ2-4 | TRBV30 | TGTGCCTGGAGTGTACGAAAAAACATTCAGTACTTC | CAWSVRKNIQYF
- | - | TRBJ2-5 | TRBV28 | TGTGCCAGCACCCCAGGGGCGGAAGAGACCCAGTACTTC | CASTPGAEETQYF
- | - | TRBJ2-1 | TRBV12-3/TRBV12-4 | TGTGCCAGCAGTTTAGGGCCCCCCTCCTACAATGAGCAGTTCTTC | CASSLGPPSYNEQFF
TRBD1 | many | TRBJ1-3 | TRBV5-1 | TGCGCCAGCAGCTACCGACAGGGAACAGGAAACACCATATATTTT | CASSYRQGTGNTIYF
- | many | TRBJ1-1 | TRBV11-2 | TGTGCCAGCAGCTTAGGTCCTCGGGGTGAGGTTGCTGAAGCTTTCTTT | CASSLGPRGEVAEAFF
- | - | TRBJ2-1 | TRBV5-1 | TGCGCCAGCAGCCGACAGTGGAATGAGCAGTTCTTC | CASSRQWNEQFF
- | few | TRBJ2-1 | TRBV6-2/TRBV6-3 | TGTGCCAGCAGTTGGGATAGTGCCCAGGTTAACAATGAGCAGTTCTTC | CASSWDSAQVNNEQFF
TRBD2 | - | TRBJ2-3 | TRBV11-2 | TGTGCCAGCAGTCCGATAGCGGGAGGAGGCCCAGATACGCAGTATTTT | CASSPIAGGGPDTQYF